At least ten counts were recorded for the clone carrying this T cell receptor (beta chain). The antigen is undetermined. This record belongs to a study of T-cell memory formation after mild COVID-19. Study observations and caveats: CD4+ contracting clones lay mainly in CM and EM, CD8+ ones in EMRA.

TCR alpha and TCR beta cDNA libraries with sample barcodes and UMIs came from 5'RACE using constant-segment primers. TCRdb independently ran MiXCR on the 5' RACE reads; one entry per CDR3 protein. The sample carries 90,000 to 120,000 distinct CDR3 sequences, 15% to 20% recorded once. The CDR3 has 15 residues. V lost 0 bases and J lost 5, with 14 bases in between. Germline assignment: CDR1 SGHKS and CDR2 YYEKEE (reference sequence). Sequences were obtained from PBMCs or a T cell subset sorted from them (not recorded which). The TCR sequence derives from a man aged 18 to 30 who had mild COVID-19 (a few samples of this study predate the infection). Cell type and time point are not known. The chain couples TRBV5-5 to TRBJ2-5; TRBD1 or TRBD2 may be the D gene (5 bases each). The CDR3, as DNA: TGTGCCAGCAGCTTGGCCGGGAACGAGGGGGAGACCCAGTACTTC. It codes for CASSLAGNEGETQYF.